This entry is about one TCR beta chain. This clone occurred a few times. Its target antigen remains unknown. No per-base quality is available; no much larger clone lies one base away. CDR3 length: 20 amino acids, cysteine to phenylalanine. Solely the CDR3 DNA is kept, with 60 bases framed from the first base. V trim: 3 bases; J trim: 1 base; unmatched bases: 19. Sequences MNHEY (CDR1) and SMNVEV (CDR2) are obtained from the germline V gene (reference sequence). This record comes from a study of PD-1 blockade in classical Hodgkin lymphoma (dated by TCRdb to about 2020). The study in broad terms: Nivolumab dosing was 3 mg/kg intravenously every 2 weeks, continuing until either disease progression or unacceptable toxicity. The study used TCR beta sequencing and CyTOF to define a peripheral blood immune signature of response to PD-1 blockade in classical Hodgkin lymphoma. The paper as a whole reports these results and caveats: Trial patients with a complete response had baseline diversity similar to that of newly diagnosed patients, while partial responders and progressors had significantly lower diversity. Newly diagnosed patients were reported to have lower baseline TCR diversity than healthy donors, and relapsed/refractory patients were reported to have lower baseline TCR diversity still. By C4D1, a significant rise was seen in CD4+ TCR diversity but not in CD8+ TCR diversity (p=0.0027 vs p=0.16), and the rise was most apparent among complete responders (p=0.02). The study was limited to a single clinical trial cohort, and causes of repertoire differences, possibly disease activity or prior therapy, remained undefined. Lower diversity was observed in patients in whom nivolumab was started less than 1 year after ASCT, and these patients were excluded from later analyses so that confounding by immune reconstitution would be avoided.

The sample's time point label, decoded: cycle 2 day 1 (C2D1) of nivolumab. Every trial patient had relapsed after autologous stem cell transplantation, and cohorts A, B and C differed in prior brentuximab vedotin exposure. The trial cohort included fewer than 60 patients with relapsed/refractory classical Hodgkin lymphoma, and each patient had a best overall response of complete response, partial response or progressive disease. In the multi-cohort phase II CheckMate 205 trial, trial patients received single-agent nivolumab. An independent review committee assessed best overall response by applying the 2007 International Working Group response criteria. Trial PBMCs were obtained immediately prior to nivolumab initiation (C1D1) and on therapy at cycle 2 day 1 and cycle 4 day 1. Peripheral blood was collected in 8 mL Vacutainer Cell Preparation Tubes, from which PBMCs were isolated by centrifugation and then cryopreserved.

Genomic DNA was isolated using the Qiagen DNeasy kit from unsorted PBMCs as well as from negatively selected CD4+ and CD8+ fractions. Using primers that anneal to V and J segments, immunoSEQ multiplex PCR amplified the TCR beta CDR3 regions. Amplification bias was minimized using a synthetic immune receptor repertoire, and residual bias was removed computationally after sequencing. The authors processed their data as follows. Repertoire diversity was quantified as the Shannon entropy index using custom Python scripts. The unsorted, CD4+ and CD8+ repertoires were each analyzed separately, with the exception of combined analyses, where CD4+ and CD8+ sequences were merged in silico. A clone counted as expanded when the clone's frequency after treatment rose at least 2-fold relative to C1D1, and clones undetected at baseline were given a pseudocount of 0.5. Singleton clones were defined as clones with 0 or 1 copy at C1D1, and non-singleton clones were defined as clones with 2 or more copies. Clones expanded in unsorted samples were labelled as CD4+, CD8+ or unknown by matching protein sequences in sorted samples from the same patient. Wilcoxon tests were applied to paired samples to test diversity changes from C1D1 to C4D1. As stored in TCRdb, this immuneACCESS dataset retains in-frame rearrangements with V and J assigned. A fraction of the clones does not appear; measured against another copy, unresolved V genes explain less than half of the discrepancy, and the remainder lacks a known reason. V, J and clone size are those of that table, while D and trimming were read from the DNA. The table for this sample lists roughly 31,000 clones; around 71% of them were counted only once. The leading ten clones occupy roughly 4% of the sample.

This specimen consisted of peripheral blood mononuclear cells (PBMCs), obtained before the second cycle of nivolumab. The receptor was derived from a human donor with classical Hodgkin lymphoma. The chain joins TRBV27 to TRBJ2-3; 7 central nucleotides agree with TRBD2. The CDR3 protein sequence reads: CASSFAPAAGLGRGTDTQYF. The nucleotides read TGTGCCAGCAGTTTCGCCCCCGCCGCAGGACTAGGTAGGGGCACAGATACGCAGTATTTT.